This TCR beta chain is drawn from a study of vaccination and CD4 T cells after COVID-19. Study-wide background: At a median about 95 days (range 35 to 161) after diagnosis, post-COVID samples were drawn.

Details on this clonotype: Its target is not known.

Treatment denoted: roughly ten-day PBMC culture with coronavirus spike peptide pools or control peptides (ViraFEST assay). The Oncomine TCR Beta short-read assay sequenced DNA from cultured CD4+ T cells. After culture, CD4+ T cells served as the source for genomic DNA extraction. TCRdb passed the PCR reads through MiXCR, listing each CDR3 protein once. The data show roughly 9,000 distinct CDR3 sequences, about 25% seen once. Study-wide results and caveats: Nearly all convalescent vaccine-specific clones, 304 of 307, recognized only SARS-CoV-2 spike.

Germline CDR1 and CDR2: SGHTA and FQGNSA. The CDR3 totals 16 residues. Trimming removed 1 base at V and 0 bases at J, with 10 bases between. The sequence was collected from a human donor who had recovered from COVID-19. This chain links TRBV7-2 with TRBJ2-4; possible D gene TRBD2, 6 bases. Source: CD4+ T cells from blood, cultured in vitro, taken after SARS-CoV-2 vaccination. The chain's CDR3 is CASSLEGLIAKNIQYF. For the CDR3, the DNA is TGTGCCAGCAGCTTAGAGGGACTGATAGCCAAAAACATTCAGTACTTC.